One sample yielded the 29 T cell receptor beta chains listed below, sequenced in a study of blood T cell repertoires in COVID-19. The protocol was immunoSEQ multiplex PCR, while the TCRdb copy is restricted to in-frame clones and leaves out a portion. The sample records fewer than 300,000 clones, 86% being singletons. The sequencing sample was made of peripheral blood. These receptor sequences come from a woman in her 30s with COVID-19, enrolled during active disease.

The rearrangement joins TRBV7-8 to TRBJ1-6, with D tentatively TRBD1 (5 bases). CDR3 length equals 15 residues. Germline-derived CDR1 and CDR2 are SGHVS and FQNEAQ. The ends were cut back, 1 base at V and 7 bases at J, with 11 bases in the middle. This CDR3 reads CASSLEGLRNSPLHF. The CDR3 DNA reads TGTGCCAGCAGCTTAGAGGGGCTAAGGAATTCACCCCTCCACTTT.

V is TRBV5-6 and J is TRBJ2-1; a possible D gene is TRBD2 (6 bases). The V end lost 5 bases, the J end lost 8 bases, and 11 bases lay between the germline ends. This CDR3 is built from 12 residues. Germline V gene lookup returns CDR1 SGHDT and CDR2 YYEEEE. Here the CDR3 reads CASRRDFDEQFF. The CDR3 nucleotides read TGTGCCAGCAGACGGGACTTCGATGAGCAGTTCTTC.

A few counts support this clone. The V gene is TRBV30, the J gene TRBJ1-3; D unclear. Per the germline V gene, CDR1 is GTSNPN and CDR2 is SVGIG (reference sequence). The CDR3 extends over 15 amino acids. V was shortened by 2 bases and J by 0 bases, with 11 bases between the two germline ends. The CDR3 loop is CAWSFPLRSGNTIYF. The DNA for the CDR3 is TGTGCCTGGAGTTTTCCTCTCCGCTCTGGAAACACCATATATTTT. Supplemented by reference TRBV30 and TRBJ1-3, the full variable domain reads SQTIHQWPATLVQPVGSPLSLECTVEGTSNPNLYWYRQAAGRGLQLLFYSVGIGQISSEVPQNLSASRPQDRQFILSSKKLLLSDSGFYLCAWSFPLRSGNTIYFGEGSWLTVV.

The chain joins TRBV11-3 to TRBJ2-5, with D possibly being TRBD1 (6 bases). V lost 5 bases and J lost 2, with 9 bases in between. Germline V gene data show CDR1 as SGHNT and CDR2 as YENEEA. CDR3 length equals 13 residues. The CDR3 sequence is CASSPQGQETQYF. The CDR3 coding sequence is TGTGCCAGCAGCCCCCAGGGGCAAGAGACCCAGTACTTC. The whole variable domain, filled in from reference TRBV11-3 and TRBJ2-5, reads EAGVVQSPRYKIIEKKQPVAFWCNPISGHNTLYWYLQNLGQGPELLIRYENEEAVDDSQLPKDRFSAERLKGVDSTLKIQPAELGDSAVYLCASSPQGQETQYFGPGTRLLVL.

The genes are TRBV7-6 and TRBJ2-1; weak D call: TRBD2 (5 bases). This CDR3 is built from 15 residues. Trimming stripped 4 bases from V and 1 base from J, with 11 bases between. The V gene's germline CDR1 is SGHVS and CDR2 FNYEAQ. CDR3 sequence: CASSYASSSYNEQFF. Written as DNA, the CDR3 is TGTGCCAGCAGCTACGCTAGCTCTTCCTACAATGAGCAGTTCTTC.

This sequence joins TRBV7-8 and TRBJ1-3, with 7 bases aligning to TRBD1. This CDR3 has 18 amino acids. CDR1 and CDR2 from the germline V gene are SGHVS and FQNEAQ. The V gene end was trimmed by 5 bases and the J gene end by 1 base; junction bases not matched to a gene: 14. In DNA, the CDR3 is TGTGCCAGCAGCCCTCACCCCCGACAGGGAAGATCTGGAAACACCATATATTTT. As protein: CASSPHPRQGRSGNTIYF.

CDR3 sequence: CASSENSFNQPQHF. CDR3 nucleotide sequence: TGTGCCAGCAGTGAAAACAGCTTCAATCAGCCCCAGCATTTT. The chain employs TRBV25-1 and TRBJ1-5; D remains unclear. The germline V gene encodes CDR1 MGHDK and CDR2 SYGVNS. V was pared by 2 bases and J by 3 bases, with 8 bases between. This CDR3 comprises 14 residues.

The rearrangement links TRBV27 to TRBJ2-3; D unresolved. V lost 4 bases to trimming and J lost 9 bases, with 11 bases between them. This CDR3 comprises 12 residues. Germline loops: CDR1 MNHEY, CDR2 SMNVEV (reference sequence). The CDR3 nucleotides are TGTGCCAGCAGTTCGCTAGTGACGACGCAGTATTTT. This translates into CASSSLVTTQYF.

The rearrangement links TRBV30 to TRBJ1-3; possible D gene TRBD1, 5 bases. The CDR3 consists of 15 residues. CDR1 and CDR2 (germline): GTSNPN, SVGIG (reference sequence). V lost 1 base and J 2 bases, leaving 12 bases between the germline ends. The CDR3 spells CAWSGYGGTGNTIYF. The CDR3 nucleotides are TGTGCCTGGAGTGGATACGGGGGAACTGGAAACACCATATATTTT.

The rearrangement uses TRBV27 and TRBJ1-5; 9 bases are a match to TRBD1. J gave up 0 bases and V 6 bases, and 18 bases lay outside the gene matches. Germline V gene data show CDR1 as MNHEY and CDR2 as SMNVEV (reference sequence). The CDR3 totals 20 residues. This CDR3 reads CASRSITGGGGRYSNQPQHF. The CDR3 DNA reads TGTGCCAGCAGATCGATCACAGGGGGCGGGGGTCGGTATAGCAATCAGCCCCAGCATTTT.

CDR3 loop: CASSGNRRPLDNEQFF. DNA of the CDR3: TGTGCCAGCAGTGGTAACAGGCGCCCCCTGGACAATGAGCAGTTCTTC. The genes are TRBV25-1 and TRBJ2-1; possibly TRBD1 for D (5 bases). The CDR3 covers 16 residues. V was trimmed by 4 bases and J by 5 bases, leaving 18 bases between them. Germline values: CDR1 MGHDK, CDR2 SYGVNS.

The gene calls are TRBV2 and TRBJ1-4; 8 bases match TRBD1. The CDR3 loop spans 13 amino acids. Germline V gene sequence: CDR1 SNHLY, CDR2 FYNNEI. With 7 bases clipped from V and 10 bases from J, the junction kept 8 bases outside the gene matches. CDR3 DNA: TGTGCCAGCACCGGACAGGGAAGAGGAAAACTGTTTTTT. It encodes CASTGQGRGKLFF.

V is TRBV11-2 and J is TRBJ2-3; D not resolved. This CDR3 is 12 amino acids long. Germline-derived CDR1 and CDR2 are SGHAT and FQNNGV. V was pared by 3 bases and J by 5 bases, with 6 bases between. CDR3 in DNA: TGTGCCAGCAGCTTCTCCGGAGATACGCAGTATTTT. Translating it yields CASSFSGDTQYF.

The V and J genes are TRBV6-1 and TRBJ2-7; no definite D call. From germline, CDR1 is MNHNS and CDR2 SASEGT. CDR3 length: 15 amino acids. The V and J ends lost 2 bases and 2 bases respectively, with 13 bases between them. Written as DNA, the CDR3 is TGTGCCAGCAGTGAACGGTGGGTGGGCCCCTACGAGCAGTACTTC. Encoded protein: CASSERWVGPYEQYF.

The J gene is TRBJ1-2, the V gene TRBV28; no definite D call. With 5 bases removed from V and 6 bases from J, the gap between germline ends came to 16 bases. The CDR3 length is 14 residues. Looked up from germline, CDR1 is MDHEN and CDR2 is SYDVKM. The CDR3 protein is CASSLRELWNGYTF. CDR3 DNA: TGTGCCAGCAGTCTCCGGGAACTCTGGAATGGCTACACCTTC.

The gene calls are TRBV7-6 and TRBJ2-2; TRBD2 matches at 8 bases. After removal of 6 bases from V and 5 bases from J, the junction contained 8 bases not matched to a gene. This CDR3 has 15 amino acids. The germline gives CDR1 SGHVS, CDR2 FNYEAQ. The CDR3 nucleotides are TGTGCCAGCAGTAACGGGGGGGAACTTACCGGGGAGCTGTTTTTT. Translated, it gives CASSNGGELTGELFF.

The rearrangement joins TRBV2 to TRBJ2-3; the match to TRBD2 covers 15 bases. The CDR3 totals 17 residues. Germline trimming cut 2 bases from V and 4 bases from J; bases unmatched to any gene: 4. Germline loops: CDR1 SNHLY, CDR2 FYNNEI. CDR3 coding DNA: TGTGCCAGCAGTGAATGGACTAGCGGGGGGGAGGCAGATACGCAGTATTTT. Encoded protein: CASSEWTSGGEADTQYF.

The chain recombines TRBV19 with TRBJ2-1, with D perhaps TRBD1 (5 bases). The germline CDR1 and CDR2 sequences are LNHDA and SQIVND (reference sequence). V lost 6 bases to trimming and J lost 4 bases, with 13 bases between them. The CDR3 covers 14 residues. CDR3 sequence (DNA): TGTGCCAGTAGCGACAGTACCAATTACAATGAGCAGTTCTTC. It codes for CASSDSTNYNEQFF. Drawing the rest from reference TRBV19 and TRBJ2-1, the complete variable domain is DGGITQSPKYLFRKEGQNVTLSCEQNLNHDAMYWYRQDPGQGLRLIYYSQIVNDFQKGDIAEGYSVSREKKESFPLTVTSAQKNPTAFYLCASSDSTNYNEQFFGPGTRLTVL.

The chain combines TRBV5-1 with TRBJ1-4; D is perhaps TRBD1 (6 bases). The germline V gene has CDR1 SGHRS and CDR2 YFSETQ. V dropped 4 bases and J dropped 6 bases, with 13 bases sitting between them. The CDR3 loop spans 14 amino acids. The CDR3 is CASSTQGPYEKLFF. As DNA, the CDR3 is TGCGCCAGCAGCACGCAGGGGCCCTATGAAAAACTGTTTTTT. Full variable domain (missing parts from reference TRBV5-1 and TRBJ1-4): KAGVTQTPRYLIKTRGQQVTLSCSPISGHRSVSWYQQTPGQGLQFLFEYFSETQRNKGNFPGRFSGRQFSNSRSEMNVSTLELGDSALYLCASSTQGPYEKLFFGSGTQLSVL.

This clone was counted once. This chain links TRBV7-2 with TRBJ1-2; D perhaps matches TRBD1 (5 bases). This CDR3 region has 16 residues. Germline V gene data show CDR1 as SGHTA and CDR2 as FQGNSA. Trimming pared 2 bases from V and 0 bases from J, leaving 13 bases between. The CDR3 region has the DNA TGTGCCAGCAGCTTATTCCTTACAGGAACTAACTATGGCTACACCTTC. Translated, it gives CASSLFLTGTNYGYTF.

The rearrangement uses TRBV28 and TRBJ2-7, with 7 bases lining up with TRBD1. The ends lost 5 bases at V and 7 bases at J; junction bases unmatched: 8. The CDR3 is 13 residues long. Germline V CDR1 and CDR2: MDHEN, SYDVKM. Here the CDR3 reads CASSGRQGEEQYF. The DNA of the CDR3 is TGTGCCAGCAGTGGTCGACAGGGTGAAGAGCAGTACTTC.

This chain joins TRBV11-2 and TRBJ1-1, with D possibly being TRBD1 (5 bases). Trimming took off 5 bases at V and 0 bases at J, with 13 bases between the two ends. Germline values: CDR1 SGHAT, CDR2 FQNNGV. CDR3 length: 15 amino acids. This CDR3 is CASSVMDTMNTEAFF. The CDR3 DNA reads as TGTGCCAGCAGCGTCATGGACACTATGAACACTGAAGCTTTCTTT.

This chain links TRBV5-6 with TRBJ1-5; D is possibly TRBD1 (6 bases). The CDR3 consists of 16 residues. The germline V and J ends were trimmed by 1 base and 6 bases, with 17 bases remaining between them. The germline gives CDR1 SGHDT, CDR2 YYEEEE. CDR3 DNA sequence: TGTGCCAGCAGCTTGCGGGGGGCGAAGTACGGTCAGCCCCAGCATTTT. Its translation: CASSLRGAKYGQPQHF.

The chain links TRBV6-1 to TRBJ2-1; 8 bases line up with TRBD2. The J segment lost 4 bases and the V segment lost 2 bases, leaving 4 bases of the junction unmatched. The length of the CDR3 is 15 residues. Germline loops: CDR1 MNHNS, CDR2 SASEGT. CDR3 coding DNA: TGTGCCAGCAGTGAAAGCCGGGGGGGTTACAATGAGCAGTTCTTC. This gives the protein CASSESRGGYNEQFF.

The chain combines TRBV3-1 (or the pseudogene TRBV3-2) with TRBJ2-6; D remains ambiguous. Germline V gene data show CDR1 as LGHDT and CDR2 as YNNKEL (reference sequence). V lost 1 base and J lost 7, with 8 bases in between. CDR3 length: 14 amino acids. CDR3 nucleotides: TGTGCCAGCAGCCAAGCCAGGCTAGCCAACGTCCTGACTTTC. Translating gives CASSQARLANVLTF.

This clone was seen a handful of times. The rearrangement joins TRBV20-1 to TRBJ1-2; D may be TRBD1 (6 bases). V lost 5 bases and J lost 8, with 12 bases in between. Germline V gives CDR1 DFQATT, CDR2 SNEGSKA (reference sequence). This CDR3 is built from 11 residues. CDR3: CSAGQRWGYTF. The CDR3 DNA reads TGCAGTGCTGGACAGCGATGGGGCTACACCTTC.

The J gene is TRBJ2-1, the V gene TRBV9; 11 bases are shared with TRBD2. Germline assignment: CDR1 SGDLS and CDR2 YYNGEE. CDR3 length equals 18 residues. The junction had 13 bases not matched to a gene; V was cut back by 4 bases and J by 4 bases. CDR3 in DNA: TGTGCCAGCAGCCCAGGGGGCAGACTAGCGGGGAAATACAATGAGCAGTTCTTC. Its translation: CASSPGGRLAGKYNEQFF.

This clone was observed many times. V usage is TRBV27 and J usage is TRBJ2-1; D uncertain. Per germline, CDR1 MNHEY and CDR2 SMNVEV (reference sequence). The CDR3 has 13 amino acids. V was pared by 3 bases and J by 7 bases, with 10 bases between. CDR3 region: CASSFNSVNEQFF. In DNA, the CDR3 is TGTGCCAGCAGTTTCAATTCGGTGAATGAGCAGTTCTTC.

The CDR3 coding sequence is TGTGCCAGTAGTATAGAGGGGGGTACGCAGTATTTT. Translating it yields CASSIEGGTQYF. This chain connects TRBV19 to TRBJ2-3; D is possibly TRBD2 (6 bases). The germline V and J ends were trimmed by 0 bases and 8 bases, with 6 bases remaining between them. Germline loops: CDR1 LNHDA, CDR2 SQIVND (reference sequence). The CDR3 length is 12 residues.